A single sample gave rise to the 11 T cell receptor beta chains below, sequenced in a study of OX40 agonist ivuxolimab in advanced cancers. Assay used: immunoSEQ multiplex PCR; TCRdb lists only in-frame clones, some missing. The repertoire holds around 70,000 clones, with 80% to 85% as singletons. The material sequenced was CD4+ or CD8+ T cells sorted from blood, taken in a trial of the OX40 agonist ivuxolimab. The receptor source for this set is an adult with an advanced solid tumor such as melanoma, head and neck, liver or kidney cancer.

This chain uses TRBV6-1 with TRBJ1-5; 8 nucleotides line up with TRBD1. The CDR3 spans 15 residues. Trimming took 7 bases from V and 1 from J; bases not matched to a gene: 6. Germline CDR1 is MNHNS and CDR2 is SASEGT. Here the CDR3 reads CASTSGGESNQPQHF. In DNA, the CDR3 is TGTGCCAGCACTTCAGGGGGCGAGAGCAATCAGCCCCAGCATTTT.

The genes are TRBV4-3 and TRBJ2-1, with TRBD2 matching over 8 bases. With 4 bases clipped from V and 1 base from J, the junction kept 9 bases outside the gene matches. This CDR3 has 17 amino acids. The germline CDR1 and CDR2 sequences are LGHNA and YSLEER. The CDR3 nucleotides read TGCGCCAGCAGCCGAAACGGACTAGCAAGTTCCTACAATGAGCAGTTCTTC. This encodes CASSRNGLASSYNEQFF.

The rearrangement joins TRBV2 to TRBJ2-1; D possibly corresponds to TRBD2 (5 bases). V was trimmed by 8 bases and J by 0 bases, leaving 8 bases between them. CDR1 SNHLY and CDR2 FYNNEI come from the germline V gene. This CDR3 is 13 amino acids long. CDR3 in DNA: TGTGCCAGCGGGGAGAGCTCCTACAATGAGCAGTTCTTC. Its translation: CASGESSYNEQFF.

V gene TRBV7-9 combines with J gene TRBJ2-7; D unclear. The germline V gene has CDR1 SEHNR and CDR2 FQNEAQ (reference sequence). The CDR3 is 16 amino acids. Deletions cut 1 base from V and 2 bases from J, with 15 bases between. The chain's CDR3 is CASSLVRTGPPYEQYF. Here the CDR3 DNA reads TGTGCCAGCAGCTTAGTGCGGACGGGCCCCCCCTACGAGCAGTACTTC.

The chain uses TRBV15 and TRBJ2-1, with TRBD2 matching 7 bases. V lost 0 bases and J lost 2; bases outside the gene matches: 10. The CDR3 loop spans 18 amino acids. In germline, CDR1 is LNHNV, CDR2 YYDKDF (reference sequence). The DNA for the CDR3 is TGTGCCACCAGCAGAGACCTCCCCGGGAGGTCGCCCTACAATGAGCAGTTCTTC. Translating gives CATSRDLPGRSPYNEQFF.

The genes are TRBV4-1 and TRBJ2-7; 9 bases agree with TRBD2. The V and J ends lost 2 bases and 5 bases, in that order; junction bases with no gene match: 13. This CDR3 has 17 amino acids. Looked up from germline, CDR1 is MGHRA and CDR2 is YSYEKL. CDR3 DNA sequence: TGCGCCAGCAGCCAACGGGAAGTAGCGGGAGTCTATGACGAGCAGTACTTC. As protein: CASSQREVAGVYDEQYF.

The rearrangement links TRBV5-1 to TRBJ2-3; the D is unclear. CDR3 size: 16 residues. V was clipped by 0 bases and J by 0 bases, with 11 bases between them. CDR1 is SGHRS, CDR2 YFSETQ, per germline. The CDR3 loop is CASSLGTGGSTDTQYF. CDR3 in DNA: TGCGCCAGCAGCTTGGGCACGGGCGGTAGCACAGATACGCAGTATTTT.

The genes are TRBV28 and TRBJ2-7; D is possibly TRBD2 (6 bases). This CDR3 is 16 amino acids long. Deletions cut 5 bases from V and 0 bases from J, with 17 bases between. Germline CDR1 reads MDHEN; CDR2 reads SYDVKM. This CDR3 is CASSTRTNTLSYEQYF. CDR3 DNA sequence: TGTGCCAGCAGTACCCGGACTAACACGCTCTCCTACGAGCAGTACTTC.

V usage is TRBV7-2 and J usage is TRBJ2-7, with 11 positions matching TRBD1. The CDR3 sequence is 15 residues long. Looked up from germline, CDR1 is SGHTA and CDR2 is FQGNSA. Trimming took 6 bases from V and 3 from J; bases not matched to a gene: 7. In nucleotides, the CDR3 is TGTGCCAGCAGTAACACCGGGACAGGGGGCTACGAGCAGTACTTC. Translated: CASSNTGTGGYEQYF. The whole variable domain, remainder taken from reference TRBV7-2 and TRBJ2-7, is GAGVSQSPSNKVTEKGKDVELRCDPISGHTALYWYRQSLGQGLEFLIYFQGNSAPDKSGLPSDRFSAERTGGSVSTLTIQRTQQEDSAVYLCASSNTGTGGYEQYFGPGTRLTVT.

In DNA form, the CDR3 reads TGTGCCAGCAGTGTCGGAACTAGCGGGAGTTCAGATACGCAGTATTTT. It codes for CASSVGTSGSSDTQYF. The chain carries TRBV6-4 and TRBJ2-3; 11 nucleotides match TRBD2. CDR1 is MRHNA and CDR2 is SNTAGT in the germline V gene. CDR3 length: 16 residues. V lost 4 bases and J lost 4; bases outside the gene matches: 7.

The rearrangement links TRBV11-2 to TRBJ2-1; unclear D gene. V was pared by 3 bases and J by 5 bases, with 2 bases between. The CDR3 contains 11 residues. In germline, CDR1 is SGHAT, CDR2 FQNNGV. The CDR3 is CASSFHNEQFF. For the CDR3, the DNA is TGTGCCAGCAGCTTTCACAATGAGCAGTTCTTC.